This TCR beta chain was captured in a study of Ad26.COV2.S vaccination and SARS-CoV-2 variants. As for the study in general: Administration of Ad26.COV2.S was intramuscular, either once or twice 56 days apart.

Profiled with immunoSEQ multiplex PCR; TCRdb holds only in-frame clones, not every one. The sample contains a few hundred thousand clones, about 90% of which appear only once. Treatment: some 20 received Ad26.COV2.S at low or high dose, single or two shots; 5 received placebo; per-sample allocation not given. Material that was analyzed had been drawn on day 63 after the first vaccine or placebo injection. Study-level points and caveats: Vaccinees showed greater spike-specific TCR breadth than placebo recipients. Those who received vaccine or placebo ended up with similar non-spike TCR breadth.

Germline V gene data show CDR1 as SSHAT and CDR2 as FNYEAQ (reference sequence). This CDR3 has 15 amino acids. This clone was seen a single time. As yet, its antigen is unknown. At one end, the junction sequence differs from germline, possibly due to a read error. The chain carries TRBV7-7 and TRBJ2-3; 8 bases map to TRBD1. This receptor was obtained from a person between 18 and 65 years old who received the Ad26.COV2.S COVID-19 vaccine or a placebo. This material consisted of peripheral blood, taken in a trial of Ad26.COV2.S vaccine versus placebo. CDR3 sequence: CASSLGQGAGDTQYF. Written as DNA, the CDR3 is TGTGCTAGCAGCTTAGGGCAGGGGGCTGGAGATACGCAGTATTTT.